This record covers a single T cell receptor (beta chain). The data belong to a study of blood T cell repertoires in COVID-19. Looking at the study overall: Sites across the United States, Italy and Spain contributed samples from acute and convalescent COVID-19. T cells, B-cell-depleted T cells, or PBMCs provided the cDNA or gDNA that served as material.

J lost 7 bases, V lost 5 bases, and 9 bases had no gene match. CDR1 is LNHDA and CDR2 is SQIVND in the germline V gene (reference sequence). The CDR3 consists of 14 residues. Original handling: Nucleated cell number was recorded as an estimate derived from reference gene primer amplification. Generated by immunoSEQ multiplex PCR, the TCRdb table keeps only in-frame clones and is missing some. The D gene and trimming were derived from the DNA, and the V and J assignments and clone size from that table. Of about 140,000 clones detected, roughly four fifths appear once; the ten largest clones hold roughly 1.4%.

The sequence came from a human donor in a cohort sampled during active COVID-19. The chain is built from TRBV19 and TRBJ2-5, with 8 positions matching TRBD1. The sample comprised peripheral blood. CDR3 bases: TGTGCCAGTAGTGCGACCGGACAGGGAGGGACCCAGTACTTC. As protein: CASSATGQGGTQYF.